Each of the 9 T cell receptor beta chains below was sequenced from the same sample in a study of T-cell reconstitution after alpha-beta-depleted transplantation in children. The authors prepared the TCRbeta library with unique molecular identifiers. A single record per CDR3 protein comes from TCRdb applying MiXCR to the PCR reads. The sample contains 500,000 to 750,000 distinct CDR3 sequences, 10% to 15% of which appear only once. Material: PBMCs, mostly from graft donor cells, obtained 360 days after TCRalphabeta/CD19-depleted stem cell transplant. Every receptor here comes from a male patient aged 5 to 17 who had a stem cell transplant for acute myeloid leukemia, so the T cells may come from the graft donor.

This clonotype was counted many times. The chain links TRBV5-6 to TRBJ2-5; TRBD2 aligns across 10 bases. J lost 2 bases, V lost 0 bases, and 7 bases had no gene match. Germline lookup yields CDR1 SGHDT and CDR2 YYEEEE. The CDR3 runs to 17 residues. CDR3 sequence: CASSLVGSGRPQETQYF. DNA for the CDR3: TGTGCCAGCAGCTTGGTGGGTAGCGGGAGGCCTCAAGAGACCCAGTACTTC.

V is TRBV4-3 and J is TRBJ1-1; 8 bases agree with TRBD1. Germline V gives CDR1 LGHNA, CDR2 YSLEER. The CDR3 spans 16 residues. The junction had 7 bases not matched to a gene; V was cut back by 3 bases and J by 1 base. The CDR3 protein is CASSHYPDRENTEAFF. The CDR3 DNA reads TGCGCCAGCAGCCACTACCCGGACAGGGAGAACACTGAAGCTTTCTTT.

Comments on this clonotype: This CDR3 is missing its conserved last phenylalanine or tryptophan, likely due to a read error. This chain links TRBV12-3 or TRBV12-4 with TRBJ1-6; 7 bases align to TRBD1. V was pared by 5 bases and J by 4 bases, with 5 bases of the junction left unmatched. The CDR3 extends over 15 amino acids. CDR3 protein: CASSPQQGYNSPLHY. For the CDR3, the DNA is TGTGCCAGCAGTCCGCAACAGGGGTATAATTCACCCCTCCACTAT.

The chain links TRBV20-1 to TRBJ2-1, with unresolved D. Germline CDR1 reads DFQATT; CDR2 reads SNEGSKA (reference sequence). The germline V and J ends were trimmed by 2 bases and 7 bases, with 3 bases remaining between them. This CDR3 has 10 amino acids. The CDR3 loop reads CSARNNEQFF. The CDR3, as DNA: TGCAGTGCTAGAAATAATGAGCAGTTCTTC.

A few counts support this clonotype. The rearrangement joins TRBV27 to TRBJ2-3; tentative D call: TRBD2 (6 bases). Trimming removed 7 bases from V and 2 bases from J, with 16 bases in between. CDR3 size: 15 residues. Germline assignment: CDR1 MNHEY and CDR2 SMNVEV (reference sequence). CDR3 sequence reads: CASTRGTLYTDTQYF. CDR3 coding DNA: TGTGCCAGCACCCGAGGGACTTTATACACAGATACGCAGTATTTT.

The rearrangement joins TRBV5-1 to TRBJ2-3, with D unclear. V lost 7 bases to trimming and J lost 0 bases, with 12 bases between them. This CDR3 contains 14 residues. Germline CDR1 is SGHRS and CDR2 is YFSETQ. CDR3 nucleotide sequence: TGCGCCAGCGGACCAAAGGGTAGCACAGATACGCAGTATTTT. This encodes CASGPKGSTDTQYF. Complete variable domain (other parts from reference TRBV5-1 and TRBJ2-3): KAGVTQTPRYLIKTRGQQVTLSCSPISGHRSVSWYQQTPGQGLQFLFEYFSETQRNKGNFPGRFSGRQFSNSRSEMNVSTLELGDSALYLCASGPKGSTDTQYFGPGTRLTVL.

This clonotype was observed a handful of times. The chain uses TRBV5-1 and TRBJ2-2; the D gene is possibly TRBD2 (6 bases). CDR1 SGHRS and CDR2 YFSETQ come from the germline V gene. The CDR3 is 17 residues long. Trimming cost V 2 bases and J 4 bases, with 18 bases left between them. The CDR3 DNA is TGCGCCAGCAGCTTTTGGAGGGTAGCGGCGGGCACCGGGGAGCTGTTTTTT. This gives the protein CASSFWRVAAGTGELFF.

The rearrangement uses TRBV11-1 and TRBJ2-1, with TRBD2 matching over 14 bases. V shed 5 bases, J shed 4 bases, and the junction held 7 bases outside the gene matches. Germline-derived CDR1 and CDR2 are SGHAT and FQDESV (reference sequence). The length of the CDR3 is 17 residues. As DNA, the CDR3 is TGTGCCAGCAGCCCCCCGGGACTAGCGGGAGCATACAATGAGCAGTTCTTC. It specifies CASSPPGLAGAYNEQFF.

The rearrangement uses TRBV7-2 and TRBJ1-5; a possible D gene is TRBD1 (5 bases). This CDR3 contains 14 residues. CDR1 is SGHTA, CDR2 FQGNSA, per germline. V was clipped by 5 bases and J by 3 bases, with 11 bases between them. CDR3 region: CASSIRGFNQPQHF. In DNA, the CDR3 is TGTGCCAGCAGCATCCGGGGCTTCAATCAGCCCCAGCATTTT.